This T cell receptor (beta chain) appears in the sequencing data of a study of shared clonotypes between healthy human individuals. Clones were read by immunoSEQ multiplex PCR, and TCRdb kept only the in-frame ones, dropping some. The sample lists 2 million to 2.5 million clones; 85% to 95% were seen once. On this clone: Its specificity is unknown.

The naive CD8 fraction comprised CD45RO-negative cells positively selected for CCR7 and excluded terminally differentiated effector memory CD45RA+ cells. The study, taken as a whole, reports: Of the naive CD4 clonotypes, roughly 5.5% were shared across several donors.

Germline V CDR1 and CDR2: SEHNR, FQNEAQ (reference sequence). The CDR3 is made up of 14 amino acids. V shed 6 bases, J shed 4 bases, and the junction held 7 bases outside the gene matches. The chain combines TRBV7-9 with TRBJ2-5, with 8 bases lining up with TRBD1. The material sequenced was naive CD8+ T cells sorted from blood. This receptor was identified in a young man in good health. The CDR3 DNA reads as TGTGCCAGCAGACATGGACAGGGAGGAGAGACCCAGTACTTC. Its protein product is CASRHGQGGETQYF.